These 10 T cell receptor beta chains were all obtained from the same sample, sequenced in a study of blood T cell repertoires in COVID-19. TCRdb keeps only in-frame clones here, not all; method: immunoSEQ multiplex PCR. The data hold 200,000 to 250,000 clones, with 85% to 90% observed a single time. Sequenced sample: peripheral blood. The receptor set was obtained from a man aged 50 or older with acute or convalescent COVID-19.

The chain links TRBV2 to TRBJ1-6; 8 nucleotides line up with TRBD1. The V and J ends lost 3 bases and 6 bases, in that order; junction bases with no gene match: 4. Germline values: CDR1 SNHLY, CDR2 FYNNEI. The CDR3 sequence is 15 residues long. The CDR3, as DNA: TGTGCCAGCAGTGAGGGACAGGCACTTAATTCACCCCTCCACTTT. Its protein is CASSEGQALNSPLHF.

In the case of this clone: At one boundary the junction diverges from the germline segment, which might be a read error. CDR3 bases: TGTGCCATCAGGCCGAGGGGGGGTAACAATGGCTACACCTTC. This translates into CAIRPRGGNNGYTF. The chain uses TRBV10-3 and TRBJ1-2; D is perhaps TRBD1 (6 bases). Per the germline V gene, CDR1 is ENHRY and CDR2 is SYGVKD. The CDR3 consists of 14 residues.

The CDR3 DNA is TGTGCCAGCAGTCTAGCGGGGACAGGGGCCAACGTCCTGACTTTC. It yields the protein CASSLAGTGANVLTF. The chain has TRBV14 and TRBJ2-6; 9 nucleotides agree with TRBD2. Germline V gives CDR1 SGHDN, CDR2 FVKESK. CDR3 length equals 15 residues. The V gene end was trimmed by 6 bases and the J gene end by 4 bases; junction bases not matched to a gene: 4.

CDR3 sequence reads: CASSSPGTGKSDYGYTF. CDR3 DNA: TGTGCCAGCAGCTCACCGGGAACAGGGAAGTCAGACTATGGCTACACCTTC. This chain joins TRBV7-2 and TRBJ1-2, with D possibly being TRBD1 (6 bases). Trimming left V 4 bases short and J 3 bases short, with 21 bases between. CDR1 is SGHTA, CDR2 FQGNSA, per germline. The CDR3 runs to 17 residues.

This clone was seen only a few times. The J gene is TRBJ1-5, the V gene TRBV7-2; TRBD1 might be the D (6 bases). This CDR3 comprises 13 residues. V lost 5 bases, J lost 4 bases, and 9 bases lay in between. Germline loops: CDR1 SGHTA, CDR2 FQGNSA. DNA for the CDR3: TGTGCCAGCAGCGTACAGGGAAATCAGCCCCAGCATTTT. This gives the protein CASSVQGNQPQHF.

With respect to this clone: Other DNA sequences of this sample code for an identical CDR3. The chain couples TRBV19 to TRBJ1-5; D might be TRBD1 (6 bases). CDR3 length equals 15 residues. Trimming took 3 bases from V and 4 from J, leaving 13 bases between them. From germline, CDR1 is LNHDA and CDR2 SQIVND (reference sequence). Written as DNA, the CDR3 is TGTGCCAGTAGTATCCGAGGGGGGGCTAATCAGCCCCAGCATTTT. Protein product: CASSIRGGANQPQHF.

This clone was observed a handful of times. The chain joins TRBV2 to TRBJ1-6; D may be TRBD1 (6 bases). V lost 5 bases, J lost 7 bases, and 15 bases lay in between. The CDR3 loop spans 15 amino acids. Per germline, CDR1 SNHLY and CDR2 FYNNEI. CDR3 DNA: TGTGCCAGCAGTAGTGACAGGACTTGGAATTCACCCCTCCACTTT. This gives the protein CASSSDRTWNSPLHF.

The CDR3 protein is CSASTKAHGETQYF. The CDR3 DNA sequence: TGCAGTGCTAGTACTAAGGCCCACGGGGAGACCCAGTACTTC. This chain uses TRBV20-1 with TRBJ2-5, with D unclear. This CDR3 spans 14 amino acids. Germline lookup yields CDR1 DFQATT and CDR2 SNEGSKA (reference sequence). V lost 3 bases and J 5 bases, leaving 16 bases between the germline ends.

This sequence joins TRBV15 and TRBJ2-7, with 8 bases lining up with TRBD1. Germline CDR1 is LNHNV and CDR2 is YYDKDF (reference sequence). J gave up 5 bases and V 3 bases, and 15 bases lay outside the gene matches. This CDR3 comprises 17 residues. The CDR3 region has the DNA TGTGCCACCAGCAGTCTAGCGCGACAGGGGATAAGGAACGAGCAGTACTTC. Protein: CATSSLARQGIRNEQYF. Together with reference TRBV15 and TRBJ2-7, the CDR3 gives the full variable domain: DAMVIQNPRYQVTQFGKPVTLSCSQTLNHNVMYWYQQKSSQAPKLLFHYYDKDFNNEADTPDNFQSRRPNTSFCFLDIRSPGLGDTAMYLCATSSLARQGIRNEQYFGPGTRLTVT.

The V and J genes are TRBV11-2 and TRBJ2-7, with 8 bases aligning to TRBD1. V was clipped by 5 bases and J by 2 bases; unmatched bases: 8. The CDR3 runs 15 residues. Germline CDR1 SGHAT, CDR2 FQNNGV. As DNA, the CDR3 is TGTGCCAGCAGCCCTGACAGGGGAAGGACCTACGAGCAGTACTTC. Its translation is CASSPDRGRTYEQYF.